These T cell receptor beta chains were read from a single sample in a study of cytomegalovirus exposure and HLA in healthy donors. TCRdb's copy holds only in-frame clones and misses some; the assay was immunoSEQ multiplex PCR. The table has around 180,000 clones, around 87% seen once; the top ten hold approximately 1.7%. The source material was PBMCs. All receptors come from a woman aged 18-35 years in good health and CMV-seronegative. Both conserved end residues are part of each CDR3. D genes are given only for firm matches. A row's size may be missing; if present it is once, few, many or a size class.

CDR3 DNA: TGCAGTGCTATAGCGGGAGAGAAGTTCTTC; CDR3 protein: CSAIAGEKFF; clone size: few; D gene: TRBD2; V gene: TRBV20-1; J gene: TRBJ2-1
CDR3 DNA: TGTGCCAGCCTGACTCCTAACTATGGCTACACCTTC; CDR3 protein: CASLTPNYGYTF; clone size: few; D gene: -; V gene: TRBV28; J gene: TRBJ1-2
CDR3 DNA: TGTGCCAGCAGCTCAGGTGAAAATCAGCCCCAGCATTTT; CDR3 protein: CASSSGENQPQHF; clone size: -; D gene: -; V gene: TRBV5-6; J gene: TRBJ1-5
CDR3 DNA: TGTGCCTGGAGTTCTTCCTTAGGAAACACCATATATTTT; CDR3 protein: CAWSSSLGNTIYF; clone size: -; D gene: -; V gene: TRBV30; J gene: TRBJ1-3
CDR3 DNA: TGCGCCAGCAGCCAGCCGGGACTAGCGGGAGTCTATTTGTACTTC; CDR3 protein: CASSQPGLAGVYLYF; clone size: -; D gene: TRBD2; V gene: TRBV4-1; J gene: TRBJ2-5
CDR3 DNA: TGCGCCAGCAGTTCCTTCAGCGGGGGGTACACAGATACGCAGTATTTT; CDR3 protein: CASSSFSGGYTDTQYF; clone size: -; D gene: TRBD2; V gene: TRBV5-1; J gene: TRBJ2-3
CDR3 DNA: TGTGCCAGCAGCGCAGGGGGTAGCGGGAGAGGGTTCTTC; CDR3 protein: CASSAGGSGRGFF; clone size: -; D gene: TRBD2; V gene: TRBV28; J gene: TRBJ2-1
CDR3 DNA: TGTGCCAGCAGCATTGGGACAGGGAACGTTGCTGAAGCTTTCTTT; CDR3 protein: CASSIGTGNVAEAFF; clone size: -; D gene: TRBD1; V gene: TRBV9; J gene: TRBJ1-1
CDR3 DNA: TGTGCCAGCTCCCCCTGGGGACAGGATAATGAAAAACTGTTTTTT; CDR3 protein: CASSPWGQDNEKLFF; clone size: -; D gene: TRBD1; V gene: TRBV18; J gene: TRBJ1-4
CDR3 DNA: TGTGCCAGCAGTGGACAGGGAACTAATGAAAAACTGTTTTTT; CDR3 protein: CASSGQGTNEKLFF; clone size: -; D gene: TRBD1; V gene: TRBV28; J gene: TRBJ1-4
CDR3 DNA: TGTGCCTGGAGTCACTCCTACGAGCAGTACTTC; CDR3 protein: CAWSHSYEQYF; clone size: -; D gene: -; V gene: TRBV30; J gene: TRBJ2-7
CDR3 DNA: TGTGCCAGCAGCTTGGACAGCGTTTTGTGGACCCAGTACTTC; CDR3 protein: CASSLDSVLWTQYF; clone size: -; D gene: -; V gene: TRBV13; J gene: TRBJ2-5
CDR3 DNA: TGTGCCAGCAGCTTCCAGGGGCTCCGAAACCCGTACTTC; CDR3 protein: CASSFQGLRNPYF; clone size: -; D gene: -; V gene: TRBV7-2; J gene: TRBJ2-7
CDR3 DNA: TGTGCCAGCAGCTCTGACCGGGAGGGCCTTCGTAACACCGGGGAGCTGTTTTTT; CDR3 protein: CASSSDREGLRNTGELFF; clone size: many; D gene: TRBD2; V gene: TRBV7-6; J gene: TRBJ2-2
CDR3 DNA: TGTGCCAGCAGTTACGGGCGGGGGGGGAGGGAAAAACTGTTTTTT; CDR3 protein: CASSYGRGGREKLFF; clone size: -; D gene: -; V gene: TRBV6-5; J gene: TRBJ1-4
CDR3 DNA: TGTGCCAGCAGTTTATGGGGCCAGTCCTACAATGAGCAGTTCTTC; CDR3 protein: CASSLWGQSYNEQFF; clone size: -; D gene: -; V gene: TRBV27; J gene: TRBJ2-1
CDR3 DNA: TGTGCCAGCAGCCCCCGAGAGGCCCCGGCCGAGCAGTTCTTC; CDR3 protein: CASSPREAPAEQFF; clone size: once; D gene: -; V gene: TRBV11-2; J gene: TRBJ2-1
CDR3 DNA: TGTGCCAGCAGCCGTGACAGACTGAACTATGGCTACACCTTC; CDR3 protein: CASSRDRLNYGYTF; clone size: -; D gene: -; V gene: TRBV11-2; J gene: TRBJ1-2
CDR3 DNA: TGTGCCAGCAGTGAATACGGCGACAGGGGCTATGGCTACACCTTC; CDR3 protein: CASSEYGDRGYGYTF; clone size: -; D gene: TRBD1; V gene: TRBV25-1; J gene: TRBJ1-2
CDR3 DNA: TGTGCCAGCAGCCCCTCTAGCGGGGGGCTATACAATGAGCAGTTCTTC; CDR3 protein: CASSPSSGGLYNEQFF; clone size: -; D gene: TRBD2; V gene: TRBV7-2; J gene: TRBJ2-1
CDR3 DNA: TGTGCCAGCAGCGTAGTGGCGAACACTGAAGCTTTCTTT; CDR3 protein: CASSVVANTEAFF; clone size: -; D gene: -; V gene: TRBV9; J gene: TRBJ1-1
CDR3 DNA: TGTGCCAGCAGGCACCGACAGTACAATGAGCAGTTCTTC; CDR3 protein: CASRHRQYNEQFF; clone size: -; D gene: -; V gene: TRBV28; J gene: TRBJ2-1
CDR3 DNA: TGCGCCAGCAGCCAAGATGTGGGACAGGGGGCGCGGGAACTGTTTTTT; CDR3 protein: CASSQDVGQGARELFF; clone size: once; D gene: TRBD1; V gene: TRBV4-3; J gene: TRBJ1-4
CDR3 DNA: TGCGCCAGCAGACAATATACTGGACTCCCGAACACCATATATTTT; CDR3 protein: CASRQYTGLPNTIYF; clone size: -; D gene: -; V gene: TRBV4-1; J gene: TRBJ1-3
CDR3 DNA: TGTGCCAGCAGCGTGACTAGCGGGACTAGGGAGACCCAGTACTTC; CDR3 protein: CASSVTSGTRETQYF; clone size: -; D gene: TRBD2; V gene: TRBV7-2; J gene: TRBJ2-5
CDR3 DNA: TGTGCCAGCAGCGCCCGAGCCGGGACAGGGTTCTACAATGAGCAGTTCTTC; CDR3 protein: CASSARAGTGFYNEQFF; clone size: -; D gene: TRBD1; V gene: TRBV9; J gene: TRBJ2-1
CDR3 DNA: TGTGCCATCAGTGACCGAGGGAGGGTCAAGAGCACAGATACGCAGTATTTT; CDR3 protein: CAISDRGRVKSTDTQYF; clone size: -; D gene: TRBD2; V gene: TRBV10-3; J gene: TRBJ2-3
CDR3 DNA: TGTGCCAGCAGTTTGATCGGGGGGTTGGGTGTTAACGAGCAGTACTTC; CDR3 protein: CASSLIGGLGVNEQYF; clone size: -; D gene: TRBD2; V gene: TRBV27; J gene: TRBJ2-7
CDR3 DNA: TGTGCCATCAGTGAGTCAATCGGGGCTGGAAACACCATATATTTT; CDR3 protein: CAISESIGAGNTIYF; clone size: few; D gene: -; V gene: TRBV10-3; J gene: TRBJ1-3
CDR3 DNA: TGCGCCAGCAGCCAAGGTCTTAGGACACCTTCTGGCGGGGAGCTGTTTTTT; CDR3 protein: CASSQGLRTPSGGELFF; clone size: few; D gene: -; V gene: TRBV4-1; J gene: TRBJ2-2
CDR3 DNA: TGTGCCAGCAGTTTTCGGACAGGGGGCACCGGGGAGCTGTTTTTT; CDR3 protein: CASSFRTGGTGELFF; clone size: -; D gene: TRBD1; V gene: TRBV28; J gene: TRBJ2-2
CDR3 DNA: TGTGCCAGCAGCGGACAGGGTTATGGCTACACCTTC; CDR3 protein: CASSGQGYGYTF; clone size: -; D gene: TRBD1; V gene: TRBV9; J gene: TRBJ1-2
CDR3 DNA: TGTGCCAGCAGCCCAGCGGGGGGTAGCACAGATACGCAGTATTTT; CDR3 protein: CASSPAGGSTDTQYF; clone size: once; D gene: TRBD2; V gene: TRBV4-2; J gene: TRBJ2-3
CDR3 DNA: TGCGCCAGCAGCGTCACAGCCGGGACAGGGGCCGAGCAGTACTTC; CDR3 protein: CASSVTAGTGAEQYF; clone size: -; D gene: TRBD1; V gene: TRBV10-1; J gene: TRBJ2-7
CDR3 DNA: TGTGCCTGGAGTGTAGGAGGTTCAAGCAATCAGCCCCAGCATTTT; CDR3 protein: CAWSVGGSSNQPQHF; clone size: -; D gene: -; V gene: TRBV30; J gene: TRBJ1-5
CDR3 DNA: TGTGCCAGCAGTAGCGGGGGGGCGGATGAGCAGTTCTTC; CDR3 protein: CASSSGGADEQFF; clone size: -; D gene: TRBD2; V gene: TRBV7-6; J gene: TRBJ2-1